This T cell receptor (beta chain) was retrieved from a study of blood T cell repertoires in COVID-19. Sequencing was performed with immunoSEQ multiplex PCR; in TCRdb, only in-frame clones are kept and a portion is missing. The sample lists some 170,000 clones, roughly 90% seen once, with 15% to 20% in the top ten. Germline V CDR1 and CDR2: LNHDA, SQIVND (reference sequence). This CDR3 comprises 16 residues. Trimming stripped 3 bases from V and 8 bases from J, with 20 bases between. This TCR was recovered from a man aged 55 to 70 with active or convalescent COVID-19. The chain employs TRBV19 and TRBJ1-5, with D hard to call. Sample: peripheral blood. In nucleotides, the CDR3 is TGTGCCAGTAGTATTTTCCTCCGGGGAGGTAGGGAGCCCCAGCATTTT. This translates into CASSIFLRGGREPQHF.